This entry describes one T cell receptor beta chain. No antigen is known for it. These data originate in a study of T cell responses to AZD1222 COVID-19 vaccine. General study findings and limits: Donors in the cohort were predominantly white British and more often female, and clonal diversity was possibly underestimated. Spike-specific TCR breadth rose after two AZD1222 doses, and depth rose as well. Among AZD1222 vaccinees, only five to seven were seropositive at baseline.

Profiling relied on immunoSEQ multiplex PCR, and the TCRdb table lists in-frame clones only, not all of them. Altogether some 120,000 clones are present, 80% to 90% being singletons, with the ten largest covering around 3.9%. The germline CDR1 and CDR2 sequences are SEHNR and FQNEAQ (reference sequence). This CDR3 comprises 15 residues. V dropped 5 bases and J dropped 0 bases, with 11 bases sitting between them. This sample comprised peripheral blood, obtained on day 0 of MenACWY control vaccination. This sequence was found in an adult in good health. This sequence joins TRBV7-9 and TRBJ1-3; possibly TRBD1 for D (5 bases). CDR3 region: CASSRDQHSGNTIYF. The CDR3 bases are TGTGCCAGCAGCCGGGACCAACACTCTGGAAACACCATATATTTT.